What follows are 13 T cell receptor beta chains derived from one specimen sequenced in a study of T-cell memory formation after mild COVID-19. TCRdb used MiXCR to reprocess the 5' RACE reads, holding one entry per CDR3 protein. The sample holds roughly 550,000 distinct CDR3 sequences, roughly 20% seen once. The specimen sequenced was PBMCs or a T cell subset sorted from them (not recorded which). These receptors all stem from an adult woman who had mild COVID-19 (a few samples of this study predate the infection). Cell type and time point are not known.

This clonotype showed up just a few times. The CDR3 loop reads CASSLMGGPFDEQYF. Written as DNA, the CDR3 is TGTGCCAGCAGTTTGATGGGGGGGCCCTTCGACGAGCAGTACTTC. V gene TRBV12-3 or TRBV12-4 combines with J gene TRBJ2-7; TRBD2 is a possible D gene (7 bases). The CDR3 contains 15 residues. Trimming removed 3 bases from V and 5 bases from J, with 17 bases in between.

The V and J genes are TRBV25-1 and TRBJ2-3, with D possibly being TRBD1 (6 bases). The CDR3 covers 15 residues. CDR1 and CDR2 from the germline V gene are MGHDK and SYGVNS. With 6 bases removed from V and 0 bases from J, the gap between germline ends came to 13 bases. The CDR3 sequence is CASRDPGTSTDTQYF. In DNA, the CDR3 is TGTGCCAGCAGGGACCCAGGGACAAGCACAGATACGCAGTATTTT.

This clonotype was found a few times. V usage is TRBV24-1 and J usage is TRBJ1-1; no reliable D call. Germline CDR1 and CDR2: KGHDR and SFDVKD. CDR3 length: 17 amino acids. Trimming took off 2 bases at V and 1 base at J, with 16 bases between the two ends. The DNA for the CDR3 is TGTGCCACCAGTGATTCCGGACTCGCTACTGGGAACACTGAAGCTTTCTTT. Protein product: CATSDSGLATGNTEAFF.

The chain carries TRBV5-6 and TRBJ1-1, with D unresolved. CDR3 size: 15 residues. Per the germline V gene, CDR1 is SGHDT and CDR2 is YYEEEE. The ends were cut back, 4 bases at V and 1 base at J, with 14 bases in the middle. CDR3 sequence: CASSLSRARNTEAFF. The CDR3 bases are TGTGCCAGCAGCCTCTCTCGGGCGCGGAACACTGAAGCTTTCTTT.

This rearrangement joins TRBV4-2 to TRBJ2-4; a weak D match, TRBD1 (6 bases). Trimming stripped 0 bases from V and 1 base from J, with 10 bases between. Germline values: CDR1 LGHNA, CDR2 YNFKEQ. The CDR3 runs to 16 residues. The CDR3 nucleotides are TGTGCCAGCAGCCAAGACTTGCAGGGGGCCAAAAACATTCAGTACTTC. Residues: CASSQDLQGAKNIQYF.

This clonotype occurred a few times. This chain links TRBV12-3 or TRBV12-4 with TRBJ2-7, with D maybe TRBD1 (5 bases). This CDR3 is 15 amino acids long. V lost 3 bases and J lost 5, with 17 bases in between. The DNA for the CDR3 is TGTGCCAGCAGTTTTAGTCAGGGAATCGAGAACGAGCAGTACTTC. It is translated as CASSFSQGIENEQYF.

The CDR3 DNA is TGCAGCGTCAGGGGGAACTTGAACACTGAAGCTTTCTTT. It specifies CSVRGNLNTEAFF. The V and J genes are TRBV29-1 and TRBJ1-1, with 7 bases aligning to TRBD1. CDR3 length equals 13 residues. V was clipped by 6 bases and J by 0 bases; unmatched bases: 4. Looked up from germline, CDR1 is SQVTM and CDR2 is ANQGSEA.

This clonotype was observed a handful of times. This rearrangement joins TRBV7-8 to TRBJ2-2; TRBD2 agrees at 7 bases. CDR3 size: 16 residues. Trimming cost V 6 bases and J 4 bases; bases outside gene matches: 11. Germline CDR1 is SGHVS and CDR2 is FQNEAQ. The chain's CDR3 is CASSRPRTRPTGELFF. The DNA for the CDR3 is TGTGCCAGCAGTAGGCCCCGGACTAGGCCCACCGGGGAGCTGTTTTTT.

The chain carries TRBV19 and TRBJ2-7, with 9 bases that match TRBD1. The V gene's germline CDR1 is LNHDA and CDR2 SQIVND (reference sequence). This CDR3 is built from 14 residues. With 6 bases clipped from V and 5 bases from J, the junction kept 8 bases outside the gene matches. Here the CDR3 reads CASRTGTGYDEQYF. CDR3 nucleotide sequence: TGTGCCAGTAGAACCGGGACAGGGTACGACGAGCAGTACTTC. The whole variable domain, remainder taken from reference TRBV19 and TRBJ2-7, is DGGITQSPKYLFRKEGQNVTLSCEQNLNHDAMYWYRQDPGQGLRLIYYSQIVNDFQKGDIAEGYSVSREKKESFPLTVTSAQKNPTAFYLCASRTGTGYDEQYFGPGTRLTVT.

This clonotype was seen a few times. V and J are TRBV24-1 and TRBJ1-1; D possibly corresponds to TRBD1 (6 bases). The CDR3 contains 11 residues. In germline, CDR1 is KGHDR, CDR2 SFDVKD. Trimming took off 8 bases at V and 9 bases at J, with 12 bases between the two ends. The DNA for the CDR3 is TGTGCCACCAAGGCAGGGGAACAAGCTTTCTTT. Amino acids: CATKAGEQAFF.

Only a few counts were recorded for this clonotype. The gene calls are TRBV5-1 and TRBJ2-5; TRBD1 aligns across 8 bases. The CDR3 loop spans 14 amino acids. The germline gives CDR1 SGHRS, CDR2 YFSETQ. The junction had 7 bases not matched to a gene; V was cut back by 7 bases and J by 2 bases. The DNA for the CDR3 is TGCGCCAGCGCCCCCGGACAGGGACAAGAGACCCAGTACTTC. It is translated as CASAPGQGQETQYF.

The sample holds a few counts of this clonotype. The chain is built from TRBV24-1 and TRBJ2-1; 7 nucleotides agree with TRBD2. Looked up from germline, CDR1 is KGHDR and CDR2 is SFDVKD. There are 16 residues in the CDR3. J was trimmed by 0 bases and V by 2 bases; bases with no gene match: 3. The CDR3 here is CATSDSRTSSYNEQFF. The CDR3 DNA reads TGTGCCACCAGTGATTCGAGGACTAGCTCCTACAATGAGCAGTTCTTC.

This clonotype was seen a few times. The chain joins TRBV27 to TRBJ2-3; 9 bases map to TRBD2. Losses at the gene ends were 5 bases for V and 10 bases for J; bases not matched to a gene: 10. Germline V gene sequence: CDR1 MNHEY, CDR2 SMNVEV (reference sequence). This CDR3 is built from 14 residues. CDR3 region: CASSDSSGIRSQYF. CDR3 DNA sequence: TGTGCCAGCAGTGACTCTAGCGGGATAAGGTCGCAGTATTTT.